The TCR beta chain described here comes from a study of type 1 and type 2 diabetes patients. Overall study: A total of about 19 million paired-end reads came from the whole study. Findings and caveats of the study: Type 2 diabetes patients had few highly-expanded CD4+ clones, median one.

Comment on this clonotype: The antigen remains unidentified.

PCR was run on genomic DNA. A primer set of 30 forward and 13 reverse primers amplified the CDR3. TCRdb recomputed calls from the multiplex PCR reads with MiXCR, one row per CDR3 protein. The sample carries 280,000 or so distinct CDR3 sequences, around 47% recorded once. Standard classification criteria confirmed type 1 or type 2 diabetes in all patients. The CDR3 extends over 13 amino acids. Looked up from germline, CDR1 is SGHRS and CDR2 is YFSETQ. V lost 6 bases, J lost 6 bases, and 12 bases lay in between. The sequencing sample was made of peripheral blood mononuclear cells (PBMCs). V gene TRBV5-1 combines with J gene TRBJ2-2; no firm D call. This sequence originates from a man younger than 35 with type 2 diabetes. CDR3 in DNA: TGCGCCAGCAATATGGGTGGTTCCGGGGAGCTGTTTTTT. Translated, it gives CASNMGGSGELFF.